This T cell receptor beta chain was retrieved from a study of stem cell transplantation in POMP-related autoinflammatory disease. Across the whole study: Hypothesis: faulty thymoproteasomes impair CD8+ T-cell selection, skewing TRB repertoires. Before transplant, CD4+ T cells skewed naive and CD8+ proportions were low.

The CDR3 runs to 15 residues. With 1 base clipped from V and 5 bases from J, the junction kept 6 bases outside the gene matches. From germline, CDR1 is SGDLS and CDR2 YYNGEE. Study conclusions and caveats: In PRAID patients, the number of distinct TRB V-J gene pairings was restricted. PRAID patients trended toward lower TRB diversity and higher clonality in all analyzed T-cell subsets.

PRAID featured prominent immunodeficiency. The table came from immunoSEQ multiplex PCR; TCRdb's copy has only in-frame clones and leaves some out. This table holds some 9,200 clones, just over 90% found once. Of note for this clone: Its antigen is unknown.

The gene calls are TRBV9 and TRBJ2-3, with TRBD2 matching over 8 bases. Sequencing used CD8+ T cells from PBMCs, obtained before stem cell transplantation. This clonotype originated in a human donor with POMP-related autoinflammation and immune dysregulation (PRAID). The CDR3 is CASSVNWRGVDTQYF. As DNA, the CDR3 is TGTGCCAGCAGCGTAAATTGGCGGGGGGTAGATACGCAGTATTTT.